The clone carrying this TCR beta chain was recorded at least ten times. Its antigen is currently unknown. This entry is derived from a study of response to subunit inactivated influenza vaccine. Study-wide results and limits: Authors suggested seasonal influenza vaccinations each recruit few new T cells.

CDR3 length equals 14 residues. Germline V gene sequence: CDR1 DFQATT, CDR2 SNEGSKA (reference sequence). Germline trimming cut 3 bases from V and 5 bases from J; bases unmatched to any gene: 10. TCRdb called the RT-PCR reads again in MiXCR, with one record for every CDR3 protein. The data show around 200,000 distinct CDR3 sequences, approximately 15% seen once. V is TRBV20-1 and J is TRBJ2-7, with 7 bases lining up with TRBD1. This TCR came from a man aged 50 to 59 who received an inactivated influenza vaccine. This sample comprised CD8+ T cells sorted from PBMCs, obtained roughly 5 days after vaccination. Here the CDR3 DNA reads TGCAGTGCTAGTAGTGGTGGACAGGAGGACGAGCAGTACTTC. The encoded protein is CSASSGGQEDEQYF.